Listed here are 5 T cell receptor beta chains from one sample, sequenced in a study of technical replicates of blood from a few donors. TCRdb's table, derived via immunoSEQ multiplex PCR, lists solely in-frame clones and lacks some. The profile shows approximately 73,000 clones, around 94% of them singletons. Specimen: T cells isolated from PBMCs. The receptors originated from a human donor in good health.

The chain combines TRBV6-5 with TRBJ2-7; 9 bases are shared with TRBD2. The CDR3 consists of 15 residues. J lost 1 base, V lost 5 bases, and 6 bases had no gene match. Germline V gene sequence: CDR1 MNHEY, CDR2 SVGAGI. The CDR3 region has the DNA TGTGCCAGCAGTAAGGGGACTAGCCCATCCTACGAGCAGTACTTC. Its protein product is CASSKGTSPSYEQYF.

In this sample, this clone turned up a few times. CDR3 DNA: TGTGCCAGCAGCTGGGCTACAGCTAACTATGGCTACACCTTC. Amino acid sequence: CASSWATANYGYTF. The chain joins TRBV7-2 to TRBJ1-2; D gene uncertain. This CDR3 has 14 amino acids. The V gene's germline CDR1 is SGHTA and CDR2 FQGNSA. V lost 4 bases, J lost 0 bases, and 9 bases lay in between.

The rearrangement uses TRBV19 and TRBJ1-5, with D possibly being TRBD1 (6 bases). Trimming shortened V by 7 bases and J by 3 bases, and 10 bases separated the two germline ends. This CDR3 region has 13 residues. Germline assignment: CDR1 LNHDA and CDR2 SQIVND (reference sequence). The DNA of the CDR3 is TGTGCCAGTAACAACAGGGTCAATCAGCCCCAGCATTTT. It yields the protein CASNNRVNQPQHF.

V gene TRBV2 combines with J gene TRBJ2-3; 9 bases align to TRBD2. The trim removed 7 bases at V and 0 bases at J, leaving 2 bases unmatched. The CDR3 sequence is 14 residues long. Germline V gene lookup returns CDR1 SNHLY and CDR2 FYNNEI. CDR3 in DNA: TGTGCCAGCACTAGCGGGATTAGCACAGATACGCAGTATTTT. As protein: CASTSGISTDTQYF.

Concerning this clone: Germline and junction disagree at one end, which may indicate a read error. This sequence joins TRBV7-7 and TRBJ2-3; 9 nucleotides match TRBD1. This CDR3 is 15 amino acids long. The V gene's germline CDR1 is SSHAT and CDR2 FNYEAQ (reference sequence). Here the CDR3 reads CASSLWTGDADTQYF. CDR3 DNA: TGTGCTAGCAGCTTATGGACAGGGGATGCAGATACGCAGTATTTT.